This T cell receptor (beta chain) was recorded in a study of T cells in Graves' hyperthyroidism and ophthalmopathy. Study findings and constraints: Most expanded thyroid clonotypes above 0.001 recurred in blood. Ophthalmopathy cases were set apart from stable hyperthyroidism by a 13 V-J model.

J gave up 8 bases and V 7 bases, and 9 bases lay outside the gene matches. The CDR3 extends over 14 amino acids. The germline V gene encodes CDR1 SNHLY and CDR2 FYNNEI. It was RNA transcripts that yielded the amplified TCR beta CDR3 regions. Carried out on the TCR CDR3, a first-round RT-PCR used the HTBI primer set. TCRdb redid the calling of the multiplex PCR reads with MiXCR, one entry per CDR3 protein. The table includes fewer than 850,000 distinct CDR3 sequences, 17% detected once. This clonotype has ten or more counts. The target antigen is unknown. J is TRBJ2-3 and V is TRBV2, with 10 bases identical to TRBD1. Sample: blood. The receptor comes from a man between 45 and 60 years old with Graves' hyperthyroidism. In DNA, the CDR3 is TGTGCCAGCAACACGGGACAGGGGTCCGGTACGCAGTATTTT. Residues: CASNTGQGSGTQYF.